Below, 3 T cell receptor beta chains from the same sample are listed, as sequenced in a study of blood T cell repertoires in COVID-19. Here immunoSEQ multiplex PCR was the method, and the copy in TCRdb shows in-frame clones only, minus some. The repertoire consists of about 240,000 clones, with about 83% occurring once and the leading ten covering under 5%. Sequences were obtained from peripheral blood. These receptors originate from a man between 50 and 59 years old with acute or convalescent COVID-19.

This chain uses TRBV6-5 with TRBJ1-2, with a tentative D call TRBD1 (5 bases). The V end lost 6 bases, the J end lost 2 bases, and 10 bases lay between the germline ends. This CDR3 is built from 13 residues. Germline assignment: CDR1 MNHEY and CDR2 SVGAGI. The CDR3 spells CASREGRNYGYTF. CDR3 nucleotides: TGTGCCAGCAGGGAGGGACGGAACTATGGCTACACCTTC.

The V call is TRBV7-2, the J call TRBJ2-7, with a tentative D call TRBD1 (6 bases). Germline V lookup: CDR1 SGHTA, CDR2 FQGNSA. This CDR3 comprises 15 residues. Trimming left V 6 bases short and J 2 bases short, with 17 bases between. CDR3 region: CASSSSGRGPYEQYF. CDR3 nucleotide sequence: TGTGCCAGCAGTTCCAGTGGCAGGGGACCCTACGAGCAGTACTTC.

The V call is TRBV19, the J call TRBJ1-5, with 7 bases lining up with TRBD1. Germline trimming cut 5 bases from V and 7 bases from J; bases unmatched to any gene: 8. The CDR3 length is 14 residues. Germline CDR1 LNHDA, CDR2 SQIVND (reference sequence). CDR3 DNA: TGTGCCAGTAGTCGTACAGGGGTATCACAGCCCCAGCATTTT. Its translation: CASSRTGVSQPQHF.